The 31 T cell receptor beta chains presented below share a single source sample, sequenced in a study of cytomegalovirus exposure and HLA in healthy donors. With 60 Vbeta and 13 Jbeta primers, the PCR was carried out. The method was immunoSEQ multiplex PCR; TCRdb's version includes in-frame clones alone and lacks a portion of them. The sample lists approximately 190,000 clones; around 86% were seen once. Sequenced input: PBMCs. The receptor source for this set is a man aged 35-49 years in good health and CMV-seropositive.

This clone was detected only once. J is TRBJ1-2 and V is TRBV7-2; D is uncertain. V shed 3 bases and J shed 8 bases, with 10 bases lying between them. The CDR3 runs 12 residues. Germline lookup yields CDR1 SGHTA and CDR2 FQGNSA. This CDR3 is CASSLYSRGYTF. For the CDR3, the DNA is TGTGCCAGCAGCTTGTACTCACGAGGCTACACCTTC. The full variable domain, with the rest looked up from reference TRBV7-2 and TRBJ1-2, is GAGVSQSPSNKVTEKGKDVELRCDPISGHTALYWYRQSLGQGLEFLIYFQGNSAPDKSGLPSDRFSAERTGGSVSTLTIQRTQQEDSAVYLCASSLYSRGYTFGSGTRLTVV.

The chain couples TRBV14 to TRBJ1-5; D not resolved. Trimming took 4 bases from V and 11 from J, leaving 6 bases between them. The germline CDR1 and CDR2 sequences are SGHDN and FVKESK. This CDR3 region has 10 residues. In DNA, the CDR3 is TGTGCCAGCAGCCCCTTTGCCCAGCATTTT. Amino acid sequence: CASSPFAQHF.

The chain combines TRBV18 with TRBJ2-2; D is perhaps TRBD1 (7 bases). The CDR3 length is 14 residues. V was shortened by 3 bases and J by 5 bases, with 10 bases between the two germline ends. Germline V gene lookup returns CDR1 KGHSH and CDR2 LQKENI. The CDR3 DNA reads as TGTGCCAGCTCACCCCCAGGGGGGACCGGGGAGCTGTTTTTT. It encodes CASSPPGGTGELFF.

The genes are TRBV19 and TRBJ1-1; possible D gene TRBD1, 6 bases. In germline, CDR1 is LNHDA, CDR2 SQIVND (reference sequence). V was pared by 3 bases and J by 2 bases, with 13 bases between. The CDR3 has 15 amino acids. The CDR3: CASSISGVPNTEAFF. Written as DNA, the CDR3 is TGTGCCAGTAGTATCTCAGGGGTGCCTAACACTGAAGCTTTCTTT. Filled out from reference TRBV19 and TRBJ1-1, the complete variable domain reads DGGITQSPKYLFRKEGQNVTLSCEQNLNHDAMYWYRQDPGQGLRLIYYSQIVNDFQKGDIAEGYSVSREKKESFPLTVTSAQKNPTAFYLCASSISGVPNTEAFFGQGTRLTVV.

The chain joins TRBV10-3 to TRBJ2-5; D perhaps matches TRBD2 (5 bases). Deletions cut 8 bases from V and 3 bases from J, with 7 bases between. Germline V lookup: CDR1 ENHRY, CDR2 SYGVKD. The CDR3 is made up of 11 amino acids. The CDR3 spells CAIASKETQYF. In DNA, the CDR3 is TGTGCCATCGCTAGCAAAGAGACCCAGTACTTC.

The J gene is TRBJ2-7, the V gene TRBV11-2; D unclear. The CDR3 consists of 11 residues. CDR1 and CDR2 (germline): SGHAT, FQNNGV. Trimming cost V 1 base and J 6 bases, with 4 bases left between them. The CDR3 spells CASSLGPEQYF. DNA of the CDR3: TGTGCCAGCAGCTTAGGGCCCGAGCAGTACTTC. The whole variable domain, remainder taken from reference TRBV11-2 and TRBJ2-7, is EAGVAQSPRYKIIEKRQSVAFWCNPISGHATLYWYQQILGQGPKLLIQFQNNGVVDDSQLPKDRFSAERLKGVDSTLKIQPAKLEDSAVYLCASSLGPEQYFGPGTRLTVT.

The V and J genes are TRBV19 and TRBJ2-2; 10 nucleotides align to TRBD2. The trim removed 2 bases at V and 7 bases at J, leaving 7 bases unmatched. CDR3 length: 16 residues. The germline CDR1 and CDR2 sequences are LNHDA and SQIVND (reference sequence). The CDR3 region has the DNA TGTGCCAGTAGTATACTAGCGGGGGCCTCGAACGGGGAGCTGTTTTTT. The encoded protein is CASSILAGASNGELFF.

The V and J genes are TRBV11-1 and TRBJ1-1; D call uncertain. The germline gives CDR1 SGHAT, CDR2 FQDESV (reference sequence). The CDR3 runs to 16 residues. Trimming removed 5 bases from V and 1 base from J, with 17 bases in between. The CDR3 nucleotides read TGTGCCAGCAGCCTCGGAACGGGGTTTTCGAACACTGAAGCTTTCTTT. The encoded protein is CASSLGTGFSNTEAFF.

This chain joins TRBV15 and TRBJ2-7; a weak D match, TRBD2 (5 bases). The CDR3 runs to 15 residues. V lost 0 bases and J lost 5, with 14 bases in between. CDR1 and CDR2 from the germline V gene are LNHNV and YYDKDF (reference sequence). CDR3 nucleotides: TGTGCCACCAGCAGAGATCTAGCAGCAGTCCACGAGCAGTACTTC. Protein product: CATSRDLAAVHEQYF.

The rearrangement joins TRBV5-1 to TRBJ2-7, with D possibly TRBD1 on 6 matching bases. The germline V and J ends were trimmed by 0 bases and 6 bases, with 13 bases remaining between them. This CDR3 comprises 14 residues. Germline CDR1 is SGHRS and CDR2 is YFSETQ. DNA of the CDR3: TGCGCCAGCAGCTTGGGGGTCCCAGGGGTCGAGCAGTACTTC. The encoded protein is CASSLGVPGVEQYF.

Regarding this clone: Other DNA sequences in the same sample also yield this CDR3. This chain joins TRBV6-5 and TRBJ2-7; the D gene is possibly TRBD1 (5 bases). CDR3 length equals 15 residues. The germline gives CDR1 MNHEY, CDR2 SVGAGI. The germline V and J ends were trimmed by 0 bases and 3 bases, with 12 bases remaining between them. Written as DNA, the CDR3 is TGTGCCAGCAGTTACTCGAGAGACAGAGTCTACGAGCAGTACTTC. It yields the protein CASSYSRDRVYEQYF.

V and J are TRBV4-3 and TRBJ2-1, with TRBD1 matching 10 bases. The CDR3 is 15 amino acids. The V segment lost 6 bases and the J segment 6 bases; nucleotides outside the gene matches: 8. Germline V gives CDR1 LGHNA, CDR2 YSLEER. The CDR3 reads CASSQRTGGANEQFF. CDR3 bases: TGCGCCAGCAGTCAACGGACAGGGGGGGCCAATGAGCAGTTCTTC.

The chain combines TRBV30 with TRBJ2-3; D is ambiguous. The germline V and J ends were trimmed by 6 bases and 2 bases, with 9 bases remaining between them. This CDR3 has 12 residues. Germline lookup yields CDR1 GTSNPN and CDR2 SVGIG (reference sequence). This chain's CDR3 is CACPGNTDTQYF. The CDR3 nucleotides are TGTGCCTGTCCCGGTAACACAGATACGCAGTATTTT.

This chain connects TRBV6-5 to TRBJ2-1; 9 bases agree with TRBD2. The germline V gene encodes CDR1 MNHEY and CDR2 SVGAGI. After removal of 4 bases from V and 9 bases from J, the junction contained 10 bases not matched to a gene. This CDR3 region has 15 residues. CDR3 nucleotides: TGTGCCAGCAGTTCCGCGGGGGGGCGAGTAGGTGAGCAGTTCTTC. Translation gives CASSSAGGRVGEQFF.

The chain carries TRBV5-6 and TRBJ1-2; 10 bases match TRBD1. Germline V CDR1 and CDR2: SGHDT, YYEEEE. Trimming cost V 0 bases and J 4 bases; bases outside gene matches: 6. There are 16 residues in the CDR3. CDR3: CASSLEPGQGTYGYTF. The CDR3 DNA reads as TGTGCCAGCAGCTTGGAACCGGGACAGGGGACCTATGGCTACACCTTC.

This chain links TRBV10-3 with TRBJ2-3; 9 positions agree with TRBD2. Germline-derived CDR1 and CDR2 are ENHRY and SYGVKD. The junction had 6 bases not matched to a gene; V was cut back by 7 bases and J by 1 base. CDR3 length equals 15 residues. The CDR3 is CAITPSGVGTDTQYF. The CDR3 DNA sequence: TGTGCCATCACCCCTAGCGGGGTGGGCACAGATACGCAGTATTTT.

The chain links TRBV7-2 to TRBJ1-1; D not certain. CDR1 is SGHTA, CDR2 FQGNSA, per germline. V lost 0 bases and J lost 0, with 14 bases in between. This CDR3 region has 17 residues. CDR3 sequence: CASSLALRQGMNTEAFF. CDR3 in DNA: TGTGCCAGCAGCTTAGCGCTCCGACAAGGCATGAACACTGAAGCTTTCTTT.

Only a few counts were recorded for this clone. The chain is built from TRBV19 and TRBJ1-4; TRBD1 matches at 9 bases. This CDR3 contains 14 residues. The V segment lost 6 bases and the J segment 8 bases; nucleotides outside the gene matches: 7. The germline gives CDR1 LNHDA, CDR2 SQIVND (reference sequence). Here the CDR3 reads CASSHRGRREKLFF. The CDR3 DNA reads as TGTGCCAGTAGCCACAGGGGGCGAAGGGAAAAACTGTTTTTT.

The genes are TRBV10-3 and TRBJ2-5, with a possible D match to TRBD2 (5 bases). This CDR3 has 14 amino acids. V lost 4 bases and J 1 base, leaving 10 bases between the germline ends. Germline loops: CDR1 ENHRY, CDR2 SYGVKD. Here the CDR3 reads CAISGRARQETQYF. The CDR3 bases are TGTGCCATCAGTGGGCGGGCGCGCCAAGAGACCCAGTACTTC.

The chain employs TRBV14 and TRBJ1-1; 9 positions match TRBD1. Germline loops: CDR1 SGHDN, CDR2 FVKESK. Unmatched junction bases numbered 7, after V lost 4 bases and J lost 4 bases. The CDR3 length is 15 residues. As DNA, the CDR3 is TGTGCCAGCAGCCTACAGGGGGCTGTCGGCACTGAAGCTTTCTTT. This gives the protein CASSLQGAVGTEAFF.

In its sample, this clone was seen a few times. The chain links TRBV6-1 to TRBJ1-2; D is perhaps TRBD1 (6 bases). CDR3 size: 15 residues. CDR1 is MNHNS and CDR2 is SASEGT in the germline V gene. Trimming stripped 7 bases from V and 5 bases from J, with 20 bases between. CDR3 in DNA: TGTGCCAGCATTTGGGGGCGCCTAACCGGGTATGGCTACACCTTC. Amino acids: CASIWGRLTGYGYTF.

The V and J genes are TRBV19 and TRBJ1-2; a weak D match, TRBD1 (5 bases). V was trimmed by 6 bases and J by 6 bases, leaving 26 bases between them. The V gene's germline CDR1 is LNHDA and CDR2 SQIVND (reference sequence). The CDR3 totals 17 residues. In DNA, the CDR3 is TGTGCCAGTAGACCACTCGGCGGGGGACCGTCGCTAGATGGCTACACCTTC. Its protein product is CASRPLGGGPSLDGYTF.

This sequence joins TRBV7-9 and TRBJ1-4; 8 bases map to TRBD1. The CDR3 length is 12 residues. J gave up 8 bases and V 8 bases, and 4 bases lay outside the gene matches. Looked up from germline, CDR1 is SEHNR and CDR2 is FQNEAQ (reference sequence). The CDR3, as DNA: TGTGCCAGCGGACAGGGAGGGGAAAAACTGTTTTTT. Translation: CASGQGGEKLFF.

The gene calls are TRBV5-6 and TRBJ2-7; D is perhaps TRBD2 (5 bases). CDR1 and CDR2 (germline): SGHDT, YYEEEE. The CDR3 length is 14 residues. V was trimmed by 4 bases and J by 3 bases, leaving 14 bases between them. This chain's CDR3 is CASSEADGIYEQYF. The CDR3 DNA is TGTGCCAGCAGCGAAGCAGACGGGATCTACGAGCAGTACTTC.

CDR3 protein: CATSRRSLGLLPEAFF. In DNA, the CDR3 is TGTGCCACCAGCAGACGATCCCTAGGACTGCTCCCTGAAGCTTTCTTT. The rearrangement links TRBV15 to TRBJ1-1; the D is unclear. The CDR3 totals 16 residues. The V gene lost 2 bases and the J gene lost 6 bases, with 19 bases spanning the gap. The germline gives CDR1 LNHNV, CDR2 YYDKDF (reference sequence).

The rearrangement joins TRBV30 to TRBJ2-2, with 8 bases that match TRBD2. CDR3 length equals 16 residues. The ends lost 5 bases at V and 1 base at J; junction bases unmatched: 9. Germline loops: CDR1 GTSNPN, CDR2 SVGIG (reference sequence). The CDR3 loop is CAWAGTRSLNTGELFF. CDR3 bases: TGTGCCTGGGCCGGGACTAGGTCCCTGAACACCGGGGAGCTGTTTTTT. Together with reference TRBV30 and TRBJ2-2, the CDR3 gives the full variable domain: SQTIHQWPATLVQPVGSPLSLECTVEGTSNPNLYWYRQAAGRGLQLLFYSVGIGQISSEVPQNLSASRPQDRQFILSSKKLLLSDSGFYLCAWAGTRSLNTGELFFGEGSRLTVL.

This clone has a single count. This rearrangement joins TRBV7-6 to TRBJ2-3; 10 bases are a match to TRBD2. Germline V CDR1 and CDR2: SGHVS, FNYEAQ. Trimming at V came to 5 bases and at J to 2 bases, leaving 4 bases not matched to a gene. This CDR3 is 15 amino acids long. CDR3 residues: CASSISGGPTDTQYF. Written as DNA, the CDR3 is TGTGCCAGCAGCATTAGCGGGGGGCCCACAGATACGCAGTATTTT.

This clone was detected a few times. The chain is built from TRBV7-9 and TRBJ2-7, with 8 bases lining up with TRBD2. The ends lost 5 bases at V and 5 bases at J; junction bases unmatched: 8. The CDR3 runs 14 residues. CDR1 SEHNR and CDR2 FQNEAQ come from the germline V gene (reference sequence). The CDR3 bases are TGTGCCAGCAGCCACACGGGACTAGTAGACGAGCAGTACTTC. Encoded protein: CASSHTGLVDEQYF. Full variable domain (outside the CDR3, taken from reference TRBV7-9 and TRBJ2-7): DTGVSQNPRHKITKRGQNVTFRCDPISEHNRLYWYRQTLGQGPEFLTYFQNEAQLEKSRLLSDRFSAERPKGSFSTLEIQRTEQGDSAMYLCASSHTGLVDEQYFGPGTRLTVT.

The V gene is TRBV29-1, the J gene TRBJ2-7; maybe TRBD1 (6 bases). Germline V gene data show CDR1 as SQVTM and CDR2 as ANQGSEA. This CDR3 is 11 amino acids long. The chain's CDR3 is CSTSRGDEQYF. Here the CDR3 DNA reads TGCTCCACATCCAGGGGAGACGAGCAGTACTTC.

CDR3 coding DNA: TGTGCCAGCAGCTTATATAGCACAGATACGCAGTATTTT. It encodes CASSLYSTDTQYF. V is TRBV9 and J is TRBJ2-3; D gene ambiguous. V was clipped by 4 bases and J by 0 bases, with 6 bases between them. This CDR3 region has 13 residues. The germline gives CDR1 SGDLS, CDR2 YYNGEE.

The rearrangement uses TRBV7-9 and TRBJ1-2; D might be TRBD1 (5 bases). V gave up 2 bases and J gave up 3 bases, with 19 bases separating them. CDR3 size: 17 residues. From germline, CDR1 is SEHNR and CDR2 FQNEAQ (reference sequence). The CDR3 loop is CASSLSGGRERDYGYTF. In DNA form, the CDR3 reads TGTGCCAGCAGCTTATCGGGGGGGAGGGAGCGTGACTATGGCTACACCTTC.